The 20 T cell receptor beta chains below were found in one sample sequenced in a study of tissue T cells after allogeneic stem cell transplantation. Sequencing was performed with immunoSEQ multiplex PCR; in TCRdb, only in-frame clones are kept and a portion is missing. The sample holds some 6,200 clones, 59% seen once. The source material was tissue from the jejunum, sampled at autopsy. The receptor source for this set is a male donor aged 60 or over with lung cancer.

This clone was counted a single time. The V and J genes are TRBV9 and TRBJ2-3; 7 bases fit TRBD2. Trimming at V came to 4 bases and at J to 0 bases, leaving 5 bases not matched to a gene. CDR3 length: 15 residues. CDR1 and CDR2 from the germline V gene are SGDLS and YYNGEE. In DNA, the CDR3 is TGTGCCAGCAGCAGCGGGGCAAGTAGCACAGATACGCAGTATTTT. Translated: CASSSGASSTDTQYF.

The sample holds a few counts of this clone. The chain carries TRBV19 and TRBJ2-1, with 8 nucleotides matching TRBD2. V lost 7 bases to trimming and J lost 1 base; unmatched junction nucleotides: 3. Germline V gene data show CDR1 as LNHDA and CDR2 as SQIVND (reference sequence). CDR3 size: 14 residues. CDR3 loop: CASTIAGSYNEQFF. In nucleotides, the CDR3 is TGTGCCAGTACCATAGCGGGGTCCTACAATGAGCAGTTCTTC.

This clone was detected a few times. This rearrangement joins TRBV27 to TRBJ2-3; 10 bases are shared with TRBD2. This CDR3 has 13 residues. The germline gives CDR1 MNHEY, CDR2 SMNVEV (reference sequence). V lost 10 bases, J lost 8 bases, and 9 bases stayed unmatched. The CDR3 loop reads CATLAGELGTQYF. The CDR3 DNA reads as TGTGCCACTCTAGCGGGAGAACTAGGTACGCAGTATTTT.

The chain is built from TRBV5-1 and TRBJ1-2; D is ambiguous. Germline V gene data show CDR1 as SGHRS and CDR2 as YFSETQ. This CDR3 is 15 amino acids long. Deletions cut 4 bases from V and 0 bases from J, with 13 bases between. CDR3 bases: TGCGCCAGCAGCCTGGACGGATCGACTAACTATGGCTACACCTTC. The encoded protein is CASSLDGSTNYGYTF.

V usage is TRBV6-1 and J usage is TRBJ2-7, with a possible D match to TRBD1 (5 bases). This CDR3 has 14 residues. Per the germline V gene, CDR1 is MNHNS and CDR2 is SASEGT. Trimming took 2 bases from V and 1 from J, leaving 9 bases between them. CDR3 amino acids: CASSERPGSYEQYF. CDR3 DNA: TGTGCCAGCAGTGAAAGGCCAGGGTCCTACGAGCAGTACTTC.

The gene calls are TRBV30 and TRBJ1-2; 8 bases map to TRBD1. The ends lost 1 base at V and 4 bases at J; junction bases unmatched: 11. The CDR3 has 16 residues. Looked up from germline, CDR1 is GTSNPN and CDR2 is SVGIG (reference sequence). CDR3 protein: CAWSDWTGSNPYGYTF. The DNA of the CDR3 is TGTGCCTGGAGTGACTGGACAGGGAGCAACCCCTATGGCTACACCTTC.

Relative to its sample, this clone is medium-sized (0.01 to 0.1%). The CDR3 region has the DNA TGTGCCAGCAGCCCCATAGGAGGGACAGCCACAGATACGCAGTATTTT. Translation: CASSPIGGTATDTQYF. The rearrangement uses TRBV11-2 and TRBJ2-3; a possible D gene is TRBD1 (7 bases). The CDR3 has 16 residues. Trimming pared 5 bases from V and 2 bases from J, leaving 17 bases between. Germline loops: CDR1 SGHAT, CDR2 FQNNGV.

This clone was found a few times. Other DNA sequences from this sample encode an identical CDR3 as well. CDR3 DNA: TGTGCCATCAGTGAAGGGAGGAATAGCAATCAGCCCCAGCATTTT. It yields the protein CAISEGRNSNQPQHF. The V and J genes are TRBV10-3 and TRBJ1-5; D gene ambiguous. CDR1 and CDR2 (germline): ENHRY, SYGVKD. This CDR3 contains 15 residues. The V end was cut by 3 bases, the J end by 0 bases, with 9 bases between.

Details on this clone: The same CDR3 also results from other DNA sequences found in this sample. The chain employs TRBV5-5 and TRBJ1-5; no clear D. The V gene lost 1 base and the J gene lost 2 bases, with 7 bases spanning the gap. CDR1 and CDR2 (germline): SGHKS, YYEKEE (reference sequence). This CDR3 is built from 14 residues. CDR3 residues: CASSLIPRNQPQHF. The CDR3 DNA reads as TGTGCCAGCAGCTTGATACCTCGCAATCAGCCCCAGCATTTT.

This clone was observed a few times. The CDR3 nucleotides read TGTGCCAGTAGTATAGATAGGAGCAATTCACCCCTCCACTTT. Its protein is CASSIDRSNSPLHF. This rearrangement joins TRBV19 to TRBJ1-6; the D is unclear. CDR1 LNHDA and CDR2 SQIVND come from the germline V gene (reference sequence). V was shortened by 0 bases and J by 7 bases, with 7 bases between the two germline ends. The CDR3 is made up of 14 amino acids.

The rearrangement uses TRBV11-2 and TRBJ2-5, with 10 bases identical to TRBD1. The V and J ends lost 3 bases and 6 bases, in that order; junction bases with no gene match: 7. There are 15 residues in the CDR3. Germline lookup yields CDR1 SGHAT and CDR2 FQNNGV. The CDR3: CASSFLGTGVKTQYF. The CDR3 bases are TGTGCCAGCAGCTTTCTTGGGACAGGGGTGAAGACCCAGTACTTC.

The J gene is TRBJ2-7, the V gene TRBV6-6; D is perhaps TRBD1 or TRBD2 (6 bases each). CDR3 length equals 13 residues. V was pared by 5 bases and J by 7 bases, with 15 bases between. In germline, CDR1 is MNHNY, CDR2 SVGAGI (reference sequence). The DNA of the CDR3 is TGTGCCAGCAGTCCGGGGGCGGACCAAGAGCAGTACTTC. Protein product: CASSPGADQEQYF.

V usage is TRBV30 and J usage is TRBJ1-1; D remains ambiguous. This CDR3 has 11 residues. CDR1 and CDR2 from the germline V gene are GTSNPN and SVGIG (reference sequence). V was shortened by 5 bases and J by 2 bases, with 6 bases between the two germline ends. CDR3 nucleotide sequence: TGTGCCTGGGGAAGTAACACTGAAGCTTTCTTT. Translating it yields CAWGSNTEAFF.

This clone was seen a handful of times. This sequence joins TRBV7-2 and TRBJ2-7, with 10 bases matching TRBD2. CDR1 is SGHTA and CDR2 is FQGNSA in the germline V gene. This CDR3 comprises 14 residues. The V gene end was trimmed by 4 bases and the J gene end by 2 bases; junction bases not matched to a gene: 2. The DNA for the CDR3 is TGTGCCAGCAGCTCTAGCGGGAGCACCTACGAGCAGTACTTC. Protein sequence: CASSSSGSTYEQYF.

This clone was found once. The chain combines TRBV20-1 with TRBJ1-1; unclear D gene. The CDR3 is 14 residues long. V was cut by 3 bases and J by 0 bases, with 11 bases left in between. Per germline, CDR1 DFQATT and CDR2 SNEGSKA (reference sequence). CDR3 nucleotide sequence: TGCAGTGCTAGTCGGGGTGCTATGAACACTGAAGCTTTCTTT. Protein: CSASRGAMNTEAFF.

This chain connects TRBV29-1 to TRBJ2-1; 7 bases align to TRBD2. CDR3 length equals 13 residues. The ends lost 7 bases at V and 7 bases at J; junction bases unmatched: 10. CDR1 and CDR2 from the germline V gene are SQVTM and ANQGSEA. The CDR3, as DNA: TGCAGCGGAAAGGGGCGGGAGAGGAATGAGCAGTTCTTC. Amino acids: CSGKGRERNEQFF.

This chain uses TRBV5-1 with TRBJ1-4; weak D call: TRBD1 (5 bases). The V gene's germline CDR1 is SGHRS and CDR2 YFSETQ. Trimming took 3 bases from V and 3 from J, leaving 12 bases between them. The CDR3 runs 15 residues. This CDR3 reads CASSYGGMANEKLFF. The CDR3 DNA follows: TGCGCCAGCAGCTATGGGGGGATGGCTAATGAAAAACTGTTTTTT.

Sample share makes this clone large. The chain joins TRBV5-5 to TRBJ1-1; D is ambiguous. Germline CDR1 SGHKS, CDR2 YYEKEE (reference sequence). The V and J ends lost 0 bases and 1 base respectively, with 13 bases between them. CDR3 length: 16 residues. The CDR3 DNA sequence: TGTGCCAGCAGCTTGGCACGGGGAAGTGGGAACACTGAAGCTTTCTTT. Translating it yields CASSLARGSGNTEAFF.

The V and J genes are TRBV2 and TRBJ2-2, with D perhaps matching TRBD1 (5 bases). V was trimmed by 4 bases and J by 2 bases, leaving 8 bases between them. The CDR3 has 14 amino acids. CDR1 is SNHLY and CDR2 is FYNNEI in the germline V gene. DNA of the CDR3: TGTGCCAGCAGTGGGGGCGGTAACACCGGGGAGCTGTTTTTT. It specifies CASSGGGNTGELFF.

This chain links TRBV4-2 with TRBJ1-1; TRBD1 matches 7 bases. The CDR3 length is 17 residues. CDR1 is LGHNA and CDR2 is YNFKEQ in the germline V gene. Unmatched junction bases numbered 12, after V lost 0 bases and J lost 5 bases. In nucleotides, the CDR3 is TGTGCCAGCAGCCAAGATTTAGACAGGGTCTGGGGAACTGAAGCTTTCTTT. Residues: CASSQDLDRVWGTEAFF.